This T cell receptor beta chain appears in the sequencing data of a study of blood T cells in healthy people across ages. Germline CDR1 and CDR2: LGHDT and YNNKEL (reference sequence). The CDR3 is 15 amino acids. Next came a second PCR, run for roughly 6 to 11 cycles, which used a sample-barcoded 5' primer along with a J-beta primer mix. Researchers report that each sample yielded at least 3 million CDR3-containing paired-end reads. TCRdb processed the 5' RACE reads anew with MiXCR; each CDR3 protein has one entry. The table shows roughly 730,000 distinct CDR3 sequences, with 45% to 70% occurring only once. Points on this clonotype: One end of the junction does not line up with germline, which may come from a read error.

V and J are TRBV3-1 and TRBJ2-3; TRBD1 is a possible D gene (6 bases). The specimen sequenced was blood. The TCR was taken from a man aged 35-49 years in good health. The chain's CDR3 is CASSQDPDSTDTRYF. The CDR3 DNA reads TGTGCCAGCAGCCAAGATCCGGACAGCACAGATACGCGGTATTTT.